Below, 13 T cell receptor beta chains from the same sample are listed, as sequenced in a study of blood T cells in healthy people across ages. A J-beta primer mix and a sample-barcoded 5' primer were used in a second PCR of roughly 6 to 11 cycles. TCRdb re-analysed the 5' RACE reads in MiXCR, keeping a single row per CDR3 protein. Among around 800,000 distinct CDR3 sequences listed, 20% to 30% were seen once. These data also featured in a second study, about T cells of mothers and their children.

The specimen sequenced was blood. These receptors came from a boy between 10 and 17 years old in good health.

The chain combines TRBV19 with TRBJ1-1, with a weak D call TRBD1 (6 bases). Trimming removed 6 bases from V and 7 bases from J, with 12 bases in between. This CDR3 is built from 12 residues. Germline CDR1 and CDR2: LNHDA and SQIVND (reference sequence). This chain's CDR3 is CASRTGTHEAFF. The CDR3 nucleotides are TGTGCCAGTAGAACAGGGACCCATGAAGCTTTCTTT.

The gene calls are TRBV9 and TRBJ1-4; D may be TRBD1 (6 bases). The V end lost 8 bases, the J end lost 0 bases, and 26 bases lay between the germline ends. The CDR3 sequence is 19 residues long. From germline, CDR1 is SGDLS and CDR2 YYNGEE. The CDR3 protein is CARGLRAGAPLATNEKLFF. As DNA, the CDR3 is TGTGCCAGGGGCCTTAGGGCGGGGGCTCCCCTTGCAACTAATGAAAAACTGTTTTTT.

This clonotype showed up just a few times. The chain is built from TRBV12-3 or TRBV12-4 and TRBJ2-2; weak D call: TRBD1 (6 bases). The CDR3 extends over 14 amino acids. Trimming removed 7 bases at V and 6 bases at J, with 15 bases between. The CDR3 DNA sequence: TGTGCCAGCACCTCAACCACAGGGTCCGGGGAGCTGTTTTTT. The encoded protein is CASTSTTGSGELFF.

V gene TRBV6-1 combines with J gene TRBJ2-3; no clear D gene. V gave up 3 bases and J gave up 6 bases, with 10 bases separating them. The CDR3 sequence is 13 residues long. Germline V lookup: CDR1 MNHNS, CDR2 SASEGT. The CDR3 loop is CASSDPTKDTQYF. The CDR3 DNA sequence: TGTGCCAGCAGTGACCCCACCAAGGATACGCAGTATTTT.

The chain employs TRBV7-9 and TRBJ2-3, with no clear D. Trimming stripped 6 bases from V and 6 bases from J, with 10 bases between. CDR1 SEHNR and CDR2 FQNEAQ come from the germline V gene (reference sequence). The CDR3 consists of 12 residues. The CDR3 bases are TGTGCCAGCAGTTCCACAATGGATACGCAGTATTTT. It specifies CASSSTMDTQYF.

The V gene is TRBV28, the J gene TRBJ2-7; 8 bases fit TRBD1. With V trimmed by 5 bases and J by 3 bases, 9 bases remained unmatched. The CDR3 is 15 residues long. In germline, CDR1 is MDHEN, CDR2 SYDVKM. CDR3 DNA sequence: TGTGCCAGCAGTACTAGGACAGGGACCCTCTACGAGCAGTACTTC. The encoded protein is CASSTRTGTLYEQYF.

This clonotype was seen a handful of times. This chain joins TRBV15 and TRBJ1-3; 9 positions match TRBD1. CDR1 LNHNV and CDR2 YYDKDF come from the germline V gene (reference sequence). The CDR3 spans 16 residues. Trimming took 3 bases from V and 2 from J; bases not matched to a gene: 5. CDR3 protein: CATSSPDRGPGNTIYF. The CDR3 DNA follows: TGTGCCACCAGCAGCCCGGACAGGGGCCCTGGAAACACCATATATTTT.

This clonotype has only a few counts. Its ends do not fully match the called genes, so a read error is possible. J is TRBJ2-5 and V is TRBV20-1, with 8 bases fitting TRBD2. Germline values: CDR1 DFQATT, CDR2 SNEGSKA (reference sequence). The CDR3 is made up of 12 amino acids. The CDR3: CSARDQRGPLHF. In DNA form, the CDR3 reads TGCAGTGCTAGAGATCAGCGGGGGCCCCTACACTTC.

This clonotype was observed once. The chain is built from TRBV9 and TRBJ2-1; the D gene is possibly TRBD1 (6 bases). This CDR3 is built from 15 residues. Germline CDR1 reads SGDLS; CDR2 reads YYNGEE. Trimming removed 0 bases at V and 2 bases at J, with 9 bases between. This CDR3 is CASSVGRTAYNEQFF. CDR3 DNA sequence: TGTGCCAGCAGCGTAGGGAGGACAGCCTACAATGAGCAGTTCTTC.

This clonotype was counted between two and nine times. J is TRBJ1-1 and V is TRBV10-3, with D tentatively TRBD1 (5 bases). Trimming took off 8 bases at V and 1 base at J, with 20 bases between the two ends. Germline V gene lookup returns CDR1 ENHRY and CDR2 SYGVKD. This CDR3 is built from 16 residues. CDR3 loop: CAISVDPQAPNTEAFF. CDR3 sequence (DNA): TGTGCCATCTCCGTGGACCCACAGGCCCCGAACACTGAAGCTTTCTTT.

This clonotype was counted a few times. The junction does not match germline at one end; this may be a read error. The gene calls are TRBV6-6 and TRBJ1-2, with a tentative D call TRBD1 (5 bases). The CDR3 is 17 residues long. Germline-derived CDR1 and CDR2 are MNHNY and SVGAGI (reference sequence). The CDR3 is CASSYINGGTGRYGCTF. The CDR3 DNA sequence: TGTGCCAGCAGTTACATCAACGGAGGGACGGGTCGCTACGGCTGCACCTTC.

This clonotype has more than one count but fewer than ten. J is TRBJ2-7 and V is TRBV28, with D unresolved. This CDR3 comprises 11 residues. CDR1 is MDHEN and CDR2 is SYDVKM in the germline V gene. V lost 8 bases to trimming and J lost 6 bases, with 11 bases between them. CDR3 coding DNA: TGTGCCAGCCGCGAAGTATCCGAGCAGTACTTC. Translation: CASREVSEQYF. The full variable domain, its missing parts supplied by reference TRBV28 and TRBJ2-7, is DVKVTQSSRYLVKRTGEKVFLECVQDMDHENMFWYRQDPGLGLRLIYFSYDVKMKEKGDIPEGYSVSREKKERFSLILESASTNQTSMYLCASREVSEQYFGPGTRLTVT.

This chain links TRBV28 with TRBJ2-5; TRBD2 matches at 7 bases. Germline values: CDR1 MDHEN, CDR2 SYDVKM. Trimming cost V 2 bases and J 4 bases; bases outside gene matches: 7. This CDR3 region has 15 residues. CDR3 region: CASSLPSGSSETQYF. DNA for the CDR3: TGTGCCAGCAGTTTACCTAGCGGCTCTTCAGAGACCCAGTACTTC.